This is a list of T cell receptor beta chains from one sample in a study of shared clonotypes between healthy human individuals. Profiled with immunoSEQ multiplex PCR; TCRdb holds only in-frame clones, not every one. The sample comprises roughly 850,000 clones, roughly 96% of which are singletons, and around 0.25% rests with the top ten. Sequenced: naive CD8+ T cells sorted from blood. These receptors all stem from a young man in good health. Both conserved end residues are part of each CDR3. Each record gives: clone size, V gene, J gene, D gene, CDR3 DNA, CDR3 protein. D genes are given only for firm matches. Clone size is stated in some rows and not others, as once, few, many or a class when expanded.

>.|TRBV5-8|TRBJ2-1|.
TGTGCCAGCAGCTTGGTATGGTTCAATGAGCAGTTCTTC
CASSLVWFNEQFF
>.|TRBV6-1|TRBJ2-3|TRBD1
TGTGCCAGCGGGGGACAGGGAGACACAGATACGCAGTATTTT
CASGGQGDTDTQYF
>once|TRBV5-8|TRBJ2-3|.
TGTGCCAGCAGCTTTGGACGGAGTAGCACAGATACGCAGTATTTT
CASSFGRSSTDTQYF
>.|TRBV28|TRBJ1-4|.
TGTGCCAGCAGTTCCACAAGTCGGACCTTGGGTGAAAAACTGTTTTTT
CASSSTSRTLGEKLFF
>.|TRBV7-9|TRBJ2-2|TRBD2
TGTGCCAGCAGCTTCCTGAGACTAGCGGGGAAGAACACCGGGGAGCTGTTTTTT
CASSFLRLAGKNTGELFF
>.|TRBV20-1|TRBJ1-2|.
TGCAGTGCTAGTACTGGCTACACCTTC
CSASTGYTF
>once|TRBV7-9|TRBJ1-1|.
TGTGCCAGCAGCTTAGTCCGAGGCGTCACTGAAGCTTTCTTT
CASSLVRGVTEAFF
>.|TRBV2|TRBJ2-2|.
TGTGCCAGCAGTGAAGGGGCAGCTACCGGGGAGCTGTTTTTT
CASSEGAATGELFF
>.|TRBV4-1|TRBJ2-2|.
TGCGCCAGCACCCAGGAAAACACCGGGGAGCTGTTTTTT
CASTQENTGELFF
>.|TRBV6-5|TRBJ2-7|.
TGTGCCAGCAGCCGTAAAGACGAGCAGTACTTC
CASSRKDEQYF
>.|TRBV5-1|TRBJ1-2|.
TGCGCCAGCAGCTTGGAAGTGGGGTCGGGACGGATCAATCCCGTTTATGGCTACACCTTC
CASSLEVGSGRINPVYGYTF
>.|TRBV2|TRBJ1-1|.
TGTGCCAGCAGTGCCAGTATAAACACTGAAGCTTTCTTT
CASSASINTEAFF
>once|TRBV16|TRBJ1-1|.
TGTGCCAGCAGCCAAGGCAGACTGAACACTGAAGCTTTCTTT
CASSQGRLNTEAFF
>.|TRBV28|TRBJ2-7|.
TGTGCCAGCAGGTCCAATAGGGCCTACGAGCAGTACTTC
CASRSNRAYEQYF
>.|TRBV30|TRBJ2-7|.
TGTGCCTGGAAAACTGGGGTACGCTCCTACGAGCAGTACTTC
CAWKTGVRSYEQYF
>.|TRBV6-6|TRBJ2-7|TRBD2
TGTGCCAGCAGTTCCACTTCTAGCGGGAGGCTCGAGCAGTACTTC
CASSSTSSGRLEQYF